Listed below are T cell receptor beta chains from one sample, sequenced in a study of cytomegalovirus exposure and HLA in healthy donors. Profiled with immunoSEQ multiplex PCR; TCRdb holds only in-frame clones, not every one. The sample includes 200,000 to 300,000 clones, roughly 84% of them seen just once. Sequencing input: PBMCs. The source is a girl aged 2 to 9 in good health and CMV-seronegative. Each CDR3 is given with its conserved first and last residue. Fields, in order: J gene, V gene, CDR3 protein.

TRBJ2-1,TRBV7-2,CASSLDSSLYNEQFF
TRBJ2-2,TRBV19,CAVSVNGNTGELFF
TRBJ2-3,TRBV10-1,CASSGSGAVDTQYF
TRBJ1-6,TRBV18,CASSPTGTYNSPLHF
TRBJ1-6,TRBV6-1,CASSAPLGGSYNSPLHF
TRBJ2-1,TRBV6-1,CASTVQGARDEQFF
TRBJ2-2,TRBV5-1,CASSLYGTGYAGELFF
TRBJ1-1,TRBV7-2,CASSLLGRRTEAFF
TRBJ2-3,TRBV2,CASRKGLAGGPVAQYF
TRBJ1-3,TRBV5-6,CASSLELRGSGNTIYF
TRBJ1-6,TRBV4-1,CASSQESLSSYNSPLHF
TRBJ2-1,TRBV7-3,CASSLTGGNEQFF
TRBJ2-7,TRBV29-1,CSVELGRGDEQYF
TRBJ2-1,TRBV10-1,CASSESKGYGEQFF
TRBJ2-1,TRBV6-1,CASSELEFDEQFF
TRBJ2-7,TRBV5-4,CASSQYPSYEQYF
TRBJ2-7,TRBV7-9,CASSPGTGALSYEQYF
TRBJ2-1,TRBV9,CASSVALGQTYNEQFF
TRBJ1-4,TRBV28,CASRSGGQGNEKLFF
TRBJ1-1,TRBV13,CASSRAYRDTEAFF
TRBJ1-1,TRBV13,CASSPTGTGMRTEAFF
TRBJ1-5,TRBV6-1,CASSERGNSNQPQHF
TRBJ1-2,TRBV6-1,CASSVESESPNYGYTF
TRBJ1-3,TRBV28,CASSRKGYGNTIYF
TRBJ1-6,TRBV16,CARTPPGRMGGPLHF
TRBJ2-3,TRBV27,CASSFLAGASDTQYF